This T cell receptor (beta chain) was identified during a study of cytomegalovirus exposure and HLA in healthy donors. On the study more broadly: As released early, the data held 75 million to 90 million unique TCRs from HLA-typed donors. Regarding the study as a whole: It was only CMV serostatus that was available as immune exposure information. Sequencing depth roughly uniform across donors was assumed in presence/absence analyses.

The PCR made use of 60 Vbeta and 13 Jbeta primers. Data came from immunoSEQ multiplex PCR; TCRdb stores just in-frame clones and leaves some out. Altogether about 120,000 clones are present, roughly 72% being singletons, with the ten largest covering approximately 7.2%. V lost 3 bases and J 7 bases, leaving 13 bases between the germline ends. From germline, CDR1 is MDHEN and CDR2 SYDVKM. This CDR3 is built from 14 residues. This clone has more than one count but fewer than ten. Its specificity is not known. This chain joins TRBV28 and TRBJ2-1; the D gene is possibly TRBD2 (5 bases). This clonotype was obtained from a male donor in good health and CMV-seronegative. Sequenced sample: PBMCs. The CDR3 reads CASSLAGKYNEQFF. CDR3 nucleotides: TGTGCCAGCAGTTTGGCCGGGAAGTATAATGAGCAGTTCTTC.